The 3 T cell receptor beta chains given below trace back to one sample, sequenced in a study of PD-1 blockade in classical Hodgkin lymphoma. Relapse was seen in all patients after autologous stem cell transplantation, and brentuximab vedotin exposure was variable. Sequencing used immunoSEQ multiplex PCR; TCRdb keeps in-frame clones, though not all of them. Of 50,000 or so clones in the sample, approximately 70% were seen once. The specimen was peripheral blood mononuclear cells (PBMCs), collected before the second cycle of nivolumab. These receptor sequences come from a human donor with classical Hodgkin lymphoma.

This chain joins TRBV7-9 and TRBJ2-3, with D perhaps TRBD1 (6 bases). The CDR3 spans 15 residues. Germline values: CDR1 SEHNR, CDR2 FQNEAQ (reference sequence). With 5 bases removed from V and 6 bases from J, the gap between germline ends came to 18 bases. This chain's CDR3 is CASSPASSRGDTQYF. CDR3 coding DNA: TGTGCCAGCAGCCCAGCCTCCTCCAGGGGTGATACGCAGTATTTT.

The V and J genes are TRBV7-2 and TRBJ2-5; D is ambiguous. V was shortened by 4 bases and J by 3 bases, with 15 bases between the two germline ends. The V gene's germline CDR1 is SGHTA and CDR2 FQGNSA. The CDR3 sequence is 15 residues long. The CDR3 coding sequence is TGTGCCAGCAGCTGGGCGTTAGGTGGGGAAGAGACCCAGTACTTC. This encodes CASSWALGGEETQYF.

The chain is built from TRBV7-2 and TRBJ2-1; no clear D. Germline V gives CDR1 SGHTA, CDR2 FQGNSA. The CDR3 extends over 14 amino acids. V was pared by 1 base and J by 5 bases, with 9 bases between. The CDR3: CASSLVSWNNEQFF. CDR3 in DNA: TGTGCCAGCAGCTTAGTCTCATGGAACAATGAGCAGTTCTTC. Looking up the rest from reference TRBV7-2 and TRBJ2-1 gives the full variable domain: GAGVSQSPSNKVTEKGKDVELRCDPISGHTALYWYRQSLGQGLEFLIYFQGNSAPDKSGLPSDRFSAERTGGSVSTLTIQRTQQEDSAVYLCASSLVSWNNEQFFGPGTRLTVL.